The clone carrying this T cell receptor beta chain was found once. The antigen remains unidentified. This sample is drawn from a study of shared clonotypes between healthy human individuals. Study in general: Three CD4 naive, three CD4 memory, two CD8 naive and one CD8 memory plate were used per donor. Findings of the study overall: Generation probabilities were higher for clonotypes shared across all four sorted-subset donors than for unshared ones. The sharing of roughly 5% of naive CD4 clonotypes was seen across several donors.

Each subset's genomic DNA was shared equally among a number of immunoSEQ plates. Sequenced by immunoSEQ multiplex PCR; TCRdb stores in-frame clones only, minus some. The repertoire includes 2 million to 2.5 million clones, more than 85% of them detected once, and under 0.45% sits in the top ten. Looked up from germline, CDR1 is SGHTA and CDR2 is FQGNSA. V was pared by 4 bases and J by 2 bases, with 4 bases of the junction left unmatched. CDR3 size: 14 residues. The sample comprised naive CD4+ T cells from PBMCs. This sample's subset: CD45RA+ positively selected. This chain connects TRBV7-2 to TRBJ2-7, with 8 positions matching TRBD2. This TCR came from a man between 18 and 35 years old in good health. Some clones in this sample may be carry-over from other donors' samples. The CDR3 sequence is CASSSSGPPYEQYF. CDR3 coding DNA: TGTGCCAGCAGCTCTAGCGGGCCCCCCTACGAGCAGTACTTC.